This is a list of T cell receptor beta chains from one sample in a study of blood T cell repertoires in COVID-19. Profiled with immunoSEQ multiplex PCR; TCRdb holds only in-frame clones, not every one. This table has 150,000 or so clones, approximately 92% appearing once. The sequenced sample consisted of peripheral blood. Receptor source: a man aged 18 to 29 with COVID-19, enrolled during active disease. Both conserved end residues are trimmed from each CDR3.

TRBJ2-3	TRBV29-1	11	SVETGVEGAQY
TRBJ2-3	TRBV19	14	ASSIGLGSGTDTQY
TRBJ1-1	TRBV7-6	13	ASSPLPNMNTEAF
TRBJ1-1	TRBV13	12	ASSFGTGVNEAF
TRBJ2-1	TRBV7-9	13	ASSPREGTYNEQF
TRBJ2-7	TRBV9	11	ASSVGGHYEQY
TRBJ2-5	TRBV30	12	AWSLGTIKETQY
TRBJ2-7	TRBV2	11	ASSEAPGVSQY
TRBJ2-3	TRBV27	15	ASSRRTSGIGTDTQY
TRBJ2-7	TRBV5-1	12	ASSLRTRIYEQY
TRBJ1-1	TRBV14	14	ASSRDTSFSGTEAF
TRBJ2-3	TRBV11-2	14	ASSLNSGLAGDTQY
TRBJ1-2	TRBV7-9	16	ASSLANHPGTENYGYT
TRBJ1-2	TRBV10-2	12	ASSGGGFKNGYT
TRBJ2-1	TRBV27	13	ASSLYGLAGEGQF
TRBJ2-3	TRBV5-1	15	ASSIPSGKGAADTQY
TRBJ2-7	TRBV27	11	ASSPGLLTEQY
TRBJ2-1	TRBV28	16	ASSFGTSGRLALLEQF
TRBJ2-1	TRBV24-1	13	ATSDLQANKDEQF
TRBJ1-2	TRBV5-6	12	ASSPWPGDYGYT
TRBJ2-1	TRBV24-1	12	ATSDWAIRNEQF
TRBJ2-4	TRBV27	11	ASSLGGGNIQY
TRBJ2-6	TRBV9	13	ASSVARTGANVLT
TRBJ1-5	TRBV19	16	ASSLDRGRSLVDQPQH
TRBJ1-2	TRBV7-9	12	ASSLGQRDYGYT
TRBJ1-1	TRBV6-5	12	ASSSRGRNTEAF
TRBJ2-1	TRBV19	14	ASSNPSGRPNNEQF
TRBJ2-7	TRBV7-2	15	ASSLSYVAGASYEQY
TRBJ1-1	TRBV28	9	ASMVATEAF
TRBJ2-2	TRBV12-5	15	ASGRRLAGVGTGELF
TRBJ1-4	TRBV20-1	12	SASAYGVGEKLL
TRBJ2-3	TRBV18	19	ASSPRKAQRGVAGELDTQY
TRBJ2-7	TRBV28	12	ASSLDGGSSEQY
TRBJ1-4	TRBV28	12	ASSLPRTNEKLL
TRBJ1-1	TRBV19	13	ATQPGVRDRGPAF
TRBJ2-2	TRBV16	16	ASGGTAITGKGTGELF
TRBJ2-7	TRBV6-5	12	ASSTGQLPYEQY
TRBJ2-1	TRBV28	12	ASSLRTGPNEQF
TRBJ2-3	TRBV5-1	14	ASSLNSPTPTDTQY
TRBJ1-1	TRBV30	13	AWSVPGTGSTEAF
TRBJ2-3	TRBV13	10	ASSSSTDTQY
TRBJ2-1	TRBV7-9	12	ASSLMASYNEQF
TRBJ2-1	TRBV10-3	11	AISESRSGEQF
TRBJ1-1	TRBV19	15	ASKLFGTKAGHTEAF
TRBJ2-4	TRBV19	13	ASSIIGVGKNIQY
TRBJ1-2	TRBV3-1/TRBV3-2	12	ASSQEPGLDGYT
TRBJ2-7	TRBV7-2	15	ASSLAPPGQNSYEQY
TRBJ2-2	TRBV19	13	ASSLMIANTGELF
TRBJ1-6	TRBV7-2	13	ASSYQGRSNSPLH
TRBJ2-1	TRBV19	11	ASSTHGTGWKF
TRBJ2-1	TRBV7-2	13	ASSISGGEYNEQF
TRBJ2-1	TRBV5-4	13	ASSLSADSYNEQF
TRBJ2-1	TRBV15	13	ATVSSGSPYNEQF
TRBJ2-7	TRBV13	13	ASSFRLAGGYEQY
TRBJ2-7	TRBV5-4	13	ASSWLGDPSYEQY
TRBJ2-7	TRBV3-1/TRBV3-2	10	ASSPHPYEQY